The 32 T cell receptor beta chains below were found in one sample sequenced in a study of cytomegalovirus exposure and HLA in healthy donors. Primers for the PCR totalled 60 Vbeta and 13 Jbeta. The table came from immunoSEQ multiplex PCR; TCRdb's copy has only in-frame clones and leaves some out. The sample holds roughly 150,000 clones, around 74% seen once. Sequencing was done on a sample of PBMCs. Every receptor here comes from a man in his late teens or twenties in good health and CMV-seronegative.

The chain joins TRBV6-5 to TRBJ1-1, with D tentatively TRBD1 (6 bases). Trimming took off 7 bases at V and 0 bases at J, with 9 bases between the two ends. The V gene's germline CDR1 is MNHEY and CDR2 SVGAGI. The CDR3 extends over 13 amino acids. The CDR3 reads CASNRGMNTEAFF. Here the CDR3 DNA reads TGTGCCAGCAATAGGGGGATGAACACTGAAGCTTTCTTT.

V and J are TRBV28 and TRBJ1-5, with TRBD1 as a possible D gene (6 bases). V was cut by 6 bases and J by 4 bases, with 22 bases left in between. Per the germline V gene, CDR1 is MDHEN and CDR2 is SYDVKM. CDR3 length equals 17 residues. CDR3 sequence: CASSPLSWTALNQPQHF. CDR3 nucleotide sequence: TGTGCCAGCAGCCCCTTGAGCTGGACAGCCTTAAATCAGCCCCAGCATTTT.

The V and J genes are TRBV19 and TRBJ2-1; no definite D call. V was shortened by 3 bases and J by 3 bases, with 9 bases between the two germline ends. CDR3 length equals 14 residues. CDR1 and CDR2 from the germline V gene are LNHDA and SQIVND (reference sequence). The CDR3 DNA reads TGTGCCAGTAGTATGCGCTCGGGCTACAATGAGCAGTTCTTC. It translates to CASSMRSGYNEQFF.

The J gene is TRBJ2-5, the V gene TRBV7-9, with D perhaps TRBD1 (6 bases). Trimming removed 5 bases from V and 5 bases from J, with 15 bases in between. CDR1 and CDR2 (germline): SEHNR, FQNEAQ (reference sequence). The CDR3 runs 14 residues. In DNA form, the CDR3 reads TGTGCCAGCAGCGCTGGGCAGGGGTGGGAGACCCAGTACTTC. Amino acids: CASSAGQGWETQYF.

This CDR3 is CATSSNSGEGGYTF. CDR3 DNA sequence: TGTGCCACCAGCAGTAATTCAGGGGAGGGTGGCTACACCTTC. The J gene is TRBJ1-2, the V gene TRBV15; perhaps TRBD1 as D (6 bases). V shed 3 bases and J shed 7 bases, with 15 bases lying between them. Germline CDR1 LNHNV, CDR2 YYDKDF (reference sequence). The CDR3 spans 14 residues.

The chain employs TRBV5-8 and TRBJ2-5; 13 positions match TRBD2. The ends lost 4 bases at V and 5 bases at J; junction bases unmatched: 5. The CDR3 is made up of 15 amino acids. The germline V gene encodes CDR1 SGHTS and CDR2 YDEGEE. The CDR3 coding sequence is TGTGCCAGCAGCCCGGGACTAGCGGGATGGGAGACCCAGTACTTC. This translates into CASSPGLAGWETQYF.

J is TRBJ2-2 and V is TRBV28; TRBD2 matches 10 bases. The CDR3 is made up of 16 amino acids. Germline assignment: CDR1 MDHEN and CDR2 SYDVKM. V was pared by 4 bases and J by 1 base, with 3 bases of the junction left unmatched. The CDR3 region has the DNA TGTGCCAGCAGTTCCCGACTAGCGGGGAACACCGGGGAGCTGTTTTTT. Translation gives CASSSRLAGNTGELFF.

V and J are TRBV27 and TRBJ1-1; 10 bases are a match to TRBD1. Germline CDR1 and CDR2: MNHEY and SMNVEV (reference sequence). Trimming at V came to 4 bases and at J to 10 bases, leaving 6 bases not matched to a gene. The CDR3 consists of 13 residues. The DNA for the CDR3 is TGTGCCAGCAGTTCCGGACAGGGGGATGCAGCTTTCTTT. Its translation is CASSSGQGDAAFF.

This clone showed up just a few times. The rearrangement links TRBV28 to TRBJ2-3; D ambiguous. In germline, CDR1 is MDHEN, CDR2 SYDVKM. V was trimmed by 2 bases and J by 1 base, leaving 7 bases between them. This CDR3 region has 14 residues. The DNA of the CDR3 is TGTGCCAGCAGTTTAGAAAGCGGCACAGATACGCAGTATTTT. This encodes CASSLESGTDTQYF.

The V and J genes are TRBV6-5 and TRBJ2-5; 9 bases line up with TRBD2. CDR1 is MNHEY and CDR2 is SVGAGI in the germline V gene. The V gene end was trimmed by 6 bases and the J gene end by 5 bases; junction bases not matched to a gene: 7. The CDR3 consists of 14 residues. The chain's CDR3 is CASSPGTSWETQYF. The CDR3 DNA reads TGTGCCAGCAGCCCCGGGACTAGCTGGGAGACCCAGTACTTC.

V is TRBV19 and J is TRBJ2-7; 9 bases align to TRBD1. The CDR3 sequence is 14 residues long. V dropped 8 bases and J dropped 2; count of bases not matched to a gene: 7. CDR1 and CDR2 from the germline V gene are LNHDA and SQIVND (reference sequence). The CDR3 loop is CASRDRDRAYEQYF. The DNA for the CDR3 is TGTGCCAGTCGGGACAGGGACAGGGCCTACGAGCAGTACTTC.

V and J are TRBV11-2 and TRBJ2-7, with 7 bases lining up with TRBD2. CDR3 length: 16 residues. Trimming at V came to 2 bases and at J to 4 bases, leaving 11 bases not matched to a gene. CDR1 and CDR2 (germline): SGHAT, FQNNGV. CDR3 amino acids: CASSLRAAGVKYEQYF. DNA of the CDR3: TGTGCCAGCAGCTTAAGGGCGGCGGGAGTTAAATACGAGCAGTACTTC.

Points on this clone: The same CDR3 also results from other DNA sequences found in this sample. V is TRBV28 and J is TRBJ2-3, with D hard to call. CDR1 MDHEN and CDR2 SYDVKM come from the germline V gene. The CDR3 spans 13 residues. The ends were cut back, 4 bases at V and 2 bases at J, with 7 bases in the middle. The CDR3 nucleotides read TGTGCCAGCAGTTCCCCGTACACAGATACGCAGTATTTT. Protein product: CASSSPYTDTQYF.

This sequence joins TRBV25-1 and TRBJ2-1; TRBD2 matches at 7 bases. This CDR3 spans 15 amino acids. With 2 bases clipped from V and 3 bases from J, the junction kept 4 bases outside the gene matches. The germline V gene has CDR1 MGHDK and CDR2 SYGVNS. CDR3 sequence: CASSETGRGYNEQFF. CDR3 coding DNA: TGTGCCAGCAGTGAAACGGGGAGGGGCTACAATGAGCAGTTCTTC.

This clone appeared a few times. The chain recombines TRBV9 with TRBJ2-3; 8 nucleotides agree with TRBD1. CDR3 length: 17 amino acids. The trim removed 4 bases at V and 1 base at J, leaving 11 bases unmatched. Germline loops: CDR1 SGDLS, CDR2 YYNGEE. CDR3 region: CASSPWGEQGGTDTQYF. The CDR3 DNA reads TGTGCCAGCAGCCCCTGGGGGGAACAGGGGGGCACAGATACGCAGTATTTT. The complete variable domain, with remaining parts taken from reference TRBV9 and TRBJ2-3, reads DSGVTQTPKHLITATGQRVTLRCSPRSGDLSVYWYQQSLDQGLQFLIQYYNGEERAKGNILERFSAQQFPDLHSELNLSSLELGDSALYFCASSPWGEQGGTDTQYFGPGTRLTVL.

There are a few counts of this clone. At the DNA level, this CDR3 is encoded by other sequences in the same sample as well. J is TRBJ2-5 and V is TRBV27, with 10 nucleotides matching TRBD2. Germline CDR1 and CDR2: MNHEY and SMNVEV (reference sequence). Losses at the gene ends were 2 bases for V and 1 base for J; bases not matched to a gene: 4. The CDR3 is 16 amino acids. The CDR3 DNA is TGTGCCAGCAGTTTAGGATTAGCGGGAGGCCAAGAGACCCAGTACTTC. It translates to CASSLGLAGGQETQYF.

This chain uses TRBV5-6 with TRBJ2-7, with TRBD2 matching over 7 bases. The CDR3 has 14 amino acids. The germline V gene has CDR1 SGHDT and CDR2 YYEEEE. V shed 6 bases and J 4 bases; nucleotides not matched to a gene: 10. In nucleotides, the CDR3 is TGTGCCAGCACCCTGGTGCGGGGGAGTTACGAGCAGTACTTC. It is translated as CASTLVRGSYEQYF.

CDR3 DNA sequence: TGTGCCAGCAGTTCCGCGGCTAGTGTGAATGAGCAGTTCTTC. This encodes CASSSAASVNEQFF. The chain is built from TRBV28 and TRBJ2-1; no firm D call. CDR3 size: 14 residues. CDR1 and CDR2 from the germline V gene are MDHEN and SYDVKM. Trimming pared 4 bases from V and 7 bases from J, leaving 14 bases between.

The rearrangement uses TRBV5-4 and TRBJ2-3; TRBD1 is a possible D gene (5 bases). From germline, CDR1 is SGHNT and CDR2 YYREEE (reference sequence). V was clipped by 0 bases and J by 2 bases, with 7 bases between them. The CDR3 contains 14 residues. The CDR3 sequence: CASSLGQNTDTQYF. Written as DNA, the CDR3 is TGTGCCAGCAGCTTGGGACAGAACACAGATACGCAGTATTTT.

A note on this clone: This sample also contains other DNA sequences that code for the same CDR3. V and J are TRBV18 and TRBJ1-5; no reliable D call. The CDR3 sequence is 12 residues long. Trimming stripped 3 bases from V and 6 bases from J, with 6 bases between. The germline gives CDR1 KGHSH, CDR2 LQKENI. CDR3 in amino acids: CASSPEGQPQHF. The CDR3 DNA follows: TGTGCCAGCTCACCCGAGGGTCAGCCCCAGCATTTT.

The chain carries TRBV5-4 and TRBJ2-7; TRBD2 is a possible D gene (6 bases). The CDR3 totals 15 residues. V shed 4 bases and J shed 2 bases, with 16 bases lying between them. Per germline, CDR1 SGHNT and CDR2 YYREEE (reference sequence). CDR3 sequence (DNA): TGTGCCAGCAGCCGAGATCTAGCGCTAGCCTACGAGCAGTACTTC. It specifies CASSRDLALAYEQYF.

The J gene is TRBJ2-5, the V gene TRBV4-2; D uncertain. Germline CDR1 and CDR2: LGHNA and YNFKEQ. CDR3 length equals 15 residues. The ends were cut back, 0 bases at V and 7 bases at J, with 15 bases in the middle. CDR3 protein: CASSQEVLLGGTQYF. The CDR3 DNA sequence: TGTGCCAGCAGCCAAGAAGTGCTCCTAGGCGGGACCCAGTACTTC.

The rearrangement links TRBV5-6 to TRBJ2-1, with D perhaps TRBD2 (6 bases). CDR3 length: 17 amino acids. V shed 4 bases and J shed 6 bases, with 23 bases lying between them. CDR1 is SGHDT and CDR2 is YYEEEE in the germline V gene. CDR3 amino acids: CASSPPFSSGRGNEQFF. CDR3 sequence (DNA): TGTGCCAGCAGCCCCCCCTTTTCGAGTGGGCGGGGCAATGAGCAGTTCTTC.

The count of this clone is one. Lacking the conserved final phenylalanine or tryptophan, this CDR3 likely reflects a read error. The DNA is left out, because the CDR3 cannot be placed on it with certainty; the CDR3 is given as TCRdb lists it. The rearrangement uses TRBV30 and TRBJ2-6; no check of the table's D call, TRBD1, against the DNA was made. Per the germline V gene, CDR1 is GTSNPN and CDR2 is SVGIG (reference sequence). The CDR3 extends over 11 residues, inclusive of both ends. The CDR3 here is CAWSGPGQGPV.

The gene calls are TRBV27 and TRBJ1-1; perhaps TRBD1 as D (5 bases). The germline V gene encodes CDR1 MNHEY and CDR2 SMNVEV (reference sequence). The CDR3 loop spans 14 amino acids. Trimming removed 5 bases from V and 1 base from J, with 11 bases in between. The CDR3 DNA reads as TGTGCCAGCAGTCAGGTCGGGGGGAACACTGAAGCTTTCTTT. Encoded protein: CASSQVGGNTEAFF.

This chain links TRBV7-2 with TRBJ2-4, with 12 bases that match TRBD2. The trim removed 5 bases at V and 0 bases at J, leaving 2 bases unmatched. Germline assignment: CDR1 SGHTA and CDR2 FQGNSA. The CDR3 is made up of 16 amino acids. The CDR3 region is CASSRGLAGAKNIQYF. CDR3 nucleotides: TGTGCCAGCAGCCGGGGACTAGCGGGAGCCAAAAACATTCAGTACTTC.

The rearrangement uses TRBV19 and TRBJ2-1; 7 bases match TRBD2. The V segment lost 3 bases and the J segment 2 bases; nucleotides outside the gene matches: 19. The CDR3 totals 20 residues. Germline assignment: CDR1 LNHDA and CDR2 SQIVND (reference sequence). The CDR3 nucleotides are TGTGCCAGTAGTATTCCGGGCATCTTAAGGGCTAGCGGCCCCTACAATGAGCAGTTCTTC. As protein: CASSIPGILRASGPYNEQFF.

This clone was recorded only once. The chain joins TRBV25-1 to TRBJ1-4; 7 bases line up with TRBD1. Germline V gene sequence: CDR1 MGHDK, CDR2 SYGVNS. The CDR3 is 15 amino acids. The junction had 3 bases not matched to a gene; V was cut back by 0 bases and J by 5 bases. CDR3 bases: TGTGCCAGCAGTGAATACTTACAGGGGAATGAAAAACTGTTTTTT. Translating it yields CASSEYLQGNEKLFF. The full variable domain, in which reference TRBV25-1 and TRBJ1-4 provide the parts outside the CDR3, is EADIYQTPRYLVIGTGKKITLECSQTMGHDKMYWYQQDPGMELHLIHYSYGVNSTEKGDLSSESTVSRIRTEHFPLTLESARPSHTSQYLCASSEYLQGNEKLFFGSGTQLSVL.

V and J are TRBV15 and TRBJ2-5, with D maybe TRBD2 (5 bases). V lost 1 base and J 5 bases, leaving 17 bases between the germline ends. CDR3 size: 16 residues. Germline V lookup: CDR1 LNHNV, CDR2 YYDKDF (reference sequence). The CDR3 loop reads CATSRGHLDGEETQYF. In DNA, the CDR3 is TGTGCCACCAGCAGAGGCCACCTGGATGGGGAGGAGACCCAGTACTTC.

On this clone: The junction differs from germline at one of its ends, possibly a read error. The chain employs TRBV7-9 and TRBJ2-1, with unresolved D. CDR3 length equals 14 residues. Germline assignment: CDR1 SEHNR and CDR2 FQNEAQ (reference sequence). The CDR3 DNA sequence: TGTTCCAGCAGCCTCTTAGCCCACCCGGATGAGCAGTTCTTC. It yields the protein CSSSLLAHPDEQFF.

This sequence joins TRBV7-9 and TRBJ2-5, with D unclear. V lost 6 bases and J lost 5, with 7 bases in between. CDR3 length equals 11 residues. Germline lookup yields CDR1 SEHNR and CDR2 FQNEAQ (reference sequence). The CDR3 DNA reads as TGTGCCAGCAGTTTTATGGAGACCCAGTACTTC. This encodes CASSFMETQYF.

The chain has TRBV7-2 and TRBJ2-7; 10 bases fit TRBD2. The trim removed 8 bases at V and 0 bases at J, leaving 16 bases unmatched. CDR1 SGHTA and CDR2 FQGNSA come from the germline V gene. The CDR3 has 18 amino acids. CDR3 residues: CASRHARTSGMSSYEQYF. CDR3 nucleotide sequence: TGTGCCAGCCGCCACGCCCGGACTAGCGGAATGAGCTCCTACGAGCAGTACTTC.